The 25 T cell receptor beta chains reported below all come from one sample, sequenced in a study of immune evolution from preneoplasia to lung adenocarcinoma. Clones were read by immunoSEQ multiplex PCR, and TCRdb kept only the in-frame ones, dropping some. The table shows 14,000 or so clones, with 65% to 90% occurring only once. Input material: FFPE lung adenocarcinoma in situ tissue. The origin of the receptors is an older donor with lung adenocarcinoma.

The genes are TRBV5-1 and TRBJ2-1; TRBD2 matches at 12 bases. The germline V gene has CDR1 SGHRS and CDR2 YFSETQ. V was clipped by 4 bases and J by 10 bases; unmatched bases: 3. The CDR3 consists of 13 residues. The CDR3 here is CASSSGTSGEQFF. CDR3 nucleotide sequence: TGCGCCAGCAGCAGCGGGACTAGCGGGGAGCAGTTCTTC.

The chain combines TRBV2 with TRBJ1-3; TRBD1 is a possible D gene (6 bases). In germline, CDR1 is SNHLY, CDR2 FYNNEI. Trimming stripped 4 bases from V and 6 bases from J, with 16 bases between. CDR3 length equals 15 residues. The CDR3 loop is CASSADSRIQNTIYF. CDR3 in DNA: TGTGCCAGCAGTGCGGACAGCCGAATCCAAAACACCATATATTTT.

The V gene is TRBV10-3, the J gene TRBJ2-1; D is unclear. CDR3 length equals 12 residues. Germline CDR1 is ENHRY and CDR2 is SYGVKD. V dropped 4 bases and J dropped 12 bases, with 13 bases sitting between them. In DNA form, the CDR3 reads TGTGCCATCAGTGGCGAGCTTTTAGGGCAGTTCTTC. This codes for CAISGELLGQFF.

This chain uses TRBV11-2 with TRBJ2-3; D remains ambiguous. The germline V and J ends were trimmed by 8 bases and 3 bases, with 9 bases remaining between them. The CDR3 totals 12 residues. Germline CDR1 is SGHAT and CDR2 is FQNNGV. The CDR3: CASSRSTDTQYF. The CDR3 coding sequence is TGTGCCAGCTCAAGGTCAACAGATACGCAGTATTTT.

This chain uses TRBV28 with TRBJ1-5; 8 bases fit TRBD1. V lost 4 bases, J lost 2 bases, and 13 bases stayed unmatched. Germline CDR1 is MDHEN and CDR2 is SYDVKM. CDR3 length: 18 amino acids. The CDR3 reads CASSSQGGGYLGNQPQHF. The CDR3, as DNA: TGTGCCAGCAGTTCACAGGGGGGGGGCTACCTTGGCAATCAGCCCCAGCATTTT.

J is TRBJ1-3 and V is TRBV6-1, with a tentative D call TRBD1 (6 bases). Germline V gene data show CDR1 as MNHNS and CDR2 as SASEGT. The length of the CDR3 is 14 residues. The ends were cut back, 0 bases at V and 6 bases at J, with 9 bases in the middle. This CDR3 reads CASSEAQGPNTIYF. CDR3 in DNA: TGTGCCAGCAGTGAAGCGCAGGGGCCAAACACCATATATTTT.

The chain links TRBV11-3 to TRBJ1-1; D remains ambiguous. The length of the CDR3 is 14 residues. The germline CDR1 and CDR2 sequences are SGHNT and YENEEA. Trimming stripped 2 bases from V and 8 bases from J, with 15 bases between. The CDR3 DNA is TGTGCCAGCAGCTTACTTTCCTTTAGGCTGGAAGCTTTCTTT. It encodes CASSLLSFRLEAFF.

This clone appeared a single time. The chain carries TRBV9 and TRBJ2-5; D is perhaps TRBD1 (6 bases). Germline CDR1 reads SGDLS; CDR2 reads YYNGEE. V gave up 0 bases and J gave up 4 bases, with 10 bases separating them. The CDR3 totals 14 residues. CDR3 sequence (DNA): TGTGCCAGCAGCGTAGGGGGGCCCGGAGAGACCCAGTACTTC. This gives the protein CASSVGGPGETQYF.

This clone was picked up a small number of times. The genes are TRBV5-4 and TRBJ2-5; no clear D. The CDR3 sequence is 11 residues long. Germline V gene sequence: CDR1 SGHNT, CDR2 YYREEE (reference sequence). V dropped 0 bases and J dropped 3 bases, with 0 bases sitting between them. DNA of the CDR3: TGTGCCAGCAGCTTGGAAGAGACCCAGTACTTC. Translating it yields CASSLEETQYF.

The genes are TRBV7-9 and TRBJ1-2, with D uncertain. Germline values: CDR1 SEHNR, CDR2 FQNEAQ (reference sequence). V lost 2 bases to trimming and J lost 1 base, with 5 bases between them. The CDR3 loop spans 13 amino acids. CDR3 nucleotides: TGTGCCAGCAGCTTAACATATAACTATGGCTACACCTTC. It specifies CASSLTYNYGYTF.

The V gene is TRBV5-5, the J gene TRBJ1-1; 9 nucleotides align to TRBD1. Per germline, CDR1 SGHKS and CDR2 YYEKEE (reference sequence). The CDR3 is 14 amino acids. V lost 4 bases to trimming and J lost 6 bases; unmatched junction nucleotides: 7. The CDR3 loop is CASSTRDRVPEAFF. In DNA, the CDR3 is TGTGCCAGCAGCACCCGGGACAGGGTGCCTGAAGCTTTCTTT.

V usage is TRBV2 and J usage is TRBJ1-2, with TRBD1 matching 7 bases. The CDR3 has 15 amino acids. Looked up from germline, CDR1 is SNHLY and CDR2 is FYNNEI. The V segment lost 5 bases and the J segment 2 bases; nucleotides outside the gene matches: 8. The CDR3 protein is CASSSGQEGNYGYTF. The DNA for the CDR3 is TGTGCCAGCAGTTCCGGACAGGAAGGGAACTATGGCTACACCTTC. Full variable domain (rest looked up from reference TRBV2 and TRBJ1-2): EPEVTQTPSHQVTQMGQEVILRCVPISNHLYFYWYRQILGQKVEFLVSFYNNEISEKSEIFDDQFSVERPDGSNFTLKIRSTKLEDSAMYFCASSSGQEGNYGYTFGSGTRLTVV.

The chain recombines TRBV11-2 with TRBJ2-7; the D gene is possibly TRBD2 (5 bases). This CDR3 region has 14 residues. Germline CDR1 and CDR2: SGHAT and FQNNGV. V gave up 5 bases and J gave up 6 bases, with 17 bases separating them. The CDR3 region is CASSPLGRGGEQYF. DNA of the CDR3: TGTGCCAGCAGCCCCCTGGGAAGAGGAGGCGAGCAGTACTTC.

The chain carries TRBV12-1 and TRBJ2-7; TRBD1 was called by the table and not checked on the DNA. TRBV12-1 is a pseudogene locus. This CDR3 is 15 amino acids long. DNA of the CDR3: TGTGCCAGCAGCTTCCGGGACAGGGACTCCTACGAGCAGTACTTC. Translated, it gives CASSFRDRDSYEQYF.

V and J are TRBV28 and TRBJ2-3, with TRBD2 matching 8 bases. The V segment lost 2 bases and the J segment 6 bases; nucleotides outside the gene matches: 10. The CDR3 contains 16 residues. Germline CDR1 is MDHEN and CDR2 is SYDVKM. CDR3 sequence: CASSLRAGASRDTQYF. The DNA of the CDR3 is TGTGCCAGCAGTTTACGAGCGGGAGCGTCCAGGGATACGCAGTATTTT.

This chain connects TRBV19 to TRBJ1-3; D is undetermined. Germline lookup yields CDR1 LNHDA and CDR2 SQIVND (reference sequence). Trimming left V 11 bases short and J 0 bases short, with 11 bases between. This CDR3 is 13 amino acids long. In DNA, the CDR3 is TGTGCCGTTGGAGGGATCTCTGGAAACACCATATATTTT. It yields the protein CAVGGISGNTIYF.

J is TRBJ1-1 and V is TRBV7-2; D uncertain. The CDR3 totals 14 residues. Germline assignment: CDR1 SGHTA and CDR2 FQGNSA. V lost 0 bases and J 4 bases, leaving 9 bases between the germline ends. CDR3 sequence: CASSLAVGSTEAFF. In DNA form, the CDR3 reads TGTGCCAGCAGCTTAGCTGTGGGGAGCACTGAAGCTTTCTTT. The variable domain in full, with the rest retrieved from reference TRBV7-2 and TRBJ1-1, is GAGVSQSPSNKVTEKGKDVELRCDPISGHTALYWYRQSLGQGLEFLIYFQGNSAPDKSGLPSDRFSAERTGGSVSTLTIQRTQQEDSAVYLCASSLAVGSTEAFFGQGTRLTVV.

The chain recombines TRBV27 with TRBJ2-2; TRBD2 is a possible D gene (6 bases). The germline CDR1 and CDR2 sequences are MNHEY and SMNVEV (reference sequence). CDR3 length: 14 amino acids. The chain's CDR3 is CASRGWGKGGELFF. CDR3 nucleotides: TGTGCGAGCCGGGGGTGGGGGAAAGGCGGGGAGCTGTTTTTT.

The chain links TRBV18 to TRBJ1-2, with D possibly TRBD1 on 6 matching bases. Germline assignment: CDR1 KGHSH and CDR2 LQKENI. The CDR3 length is 13 residues. V lost 6 bases to trimming and J lost 3 bases, with 11 bases between them. The CDR3 sequence: CASSGGRDYGYTF. CDR3 DNA: TGTGCCAGCTCCGGGGGGCGCGACTATGGCTACACCTTC.

Points on this clone: At the DNA level, this CDR3 is encoded by other sequences in the same sample as well. The V call is TRBV5-4, the J call TRBJ2-5, with a possible D match to TRBD2 (5 bases). CDR3 length: 14 residues. Trimming removed 2 bases at V and 2 bases at J, with 10 bases between. Germline loops: CDR1 SGHNT, CDR2 YYREEE (reference sequence). The CDR3: CASSLGQRQETQYF. CDR3 sequence (DNA): TGTGCCAGCAGCTTAGGGCAGCGGCAAGAGACCCAGTACTTC.

This sequence joins TRBV9 and TRBJ2-1; TRBD1 matches 7 bases. The J segment lost 2 bases and the V segment lost 0 bases, leaving 2 bases of the junction unmatched. The CDR3 has 15 amino acids. From germline, CDR1 is SGDLS and CDR2 YYNGEE. This CDR3 is CASSVEGGAYNEQFF. The CDR3 region has the DNA TGTGCCAGCAGCGTAGAAGGGGGCGCCTACAATGAGCAGTTCTTC.

The chain couples TRBV6-6 to TRBJ1-4, with D tentatively TRBD1 (6 bases). There are 15 residues in the CDR3. The V end was cut by 2 bases, the J end by 10 bases, with 17 bases between. Germline V gene lookup returns CDR1 MNHNY and CDR2 SVGAGI (reference sequence). CDR3 DNA sequence: TGTGCCAGCAGTTACACAGGGAATAGTGGTGGAAAACTGTTTTTT. Its translation is CASSYTGNSGGKLFF.

The chain recombines TRBV6-6 with TRBJ2-3; D uncertain. V gave up 6 bases and J gave up 7 bases, with 23 bases separating them. Germline CDR1 and CDR2: MNHNY and SVGAGI (reference sequence). CDR3 length equals 16 residues. The chain's CDR3 is CASSNLGPTVKYTQYF. CDR3 nucleotide sequence: TGTGCCAGCAGCAACCTCGGGCCGACGGTCAAATATACGCAGTATTTT.

The chain couples TRBV7-3 to TRBJ2-2, with 7 positions matching TRBD2. The CDR3 spans 16 residues. Germline V lookup: CDR1 SGHTA, CDR2 FQGTGA. Trimming cost V 5 bases and J 5 bases; bases outside gene matches: 11. For the CDR3, the DNA is TGTGCCAGCAGCGCAACTAGAGCGGGACTTACCGGGGAGCTGTTTTTT. Residues: CASSATRAGLTGELFF.

In this sample, this clone turned up a few times. The rearrangement uses TRBV11-3 and TRBJ2-7, with TRBD1 as a possible D gene (6 bases). The CDR3 contains 13 residues. Trimming cost V 4 bases and J 4 bases, with 11 bases left between them. Germline V lookup: CDR1 SGHNT, CDR2 YENEEA. CDR3 nucleotides: TGTGCCAGCAGCTCGAATCAGGGGTACGAGCAGTACTTC. Its translation: CASSSNQGYEQYF.